This TCR beta chain was profiled in a study of T cells in localized non-small cell lung cancer. Study-level findings and limits: Patients showing higher blood T cell density tended to see longer overall survival. Clonality peaked in uninvolved adjacent lung rather than tumor. Because researchers sequenced only one region of the tumor, heterogeneity is still possible. For the top 100 tumor clones, a median roughly 55 also appeared in adjacent lung.

This clone was seen only a few times. Its antigen remains unidentified. Sequenced by immunoSEQ multiplex PCR; TCRdb stores in-frame clones only, minus some. Among about 19,000 clones listed, over 80% were seen once. With 5 bases clipped from V and 2 bases from J, the junction kept 6 bases outside the gene matches. The CDR3 runs to 15 residues. Germline lookup yields CDR1 MNHNS and CDR2 SASEGT. The sequenced sample was peripheral blood, obtained before any cancer treatment. This receptor was obtained from a female donor at least 60 years old with stage I lung adenocarcinoma. The V gene is TRBV6-1, the J gene TRBJ1-5, with 7 positions matching TRBD1. CDR3 sequence: CASSTEQGRNQPQHF. CDR3 sequence (DNA): TGTGCCAGCAGTACCGAACAGGGGCGCAATCAGCCCCAGCATTTT.